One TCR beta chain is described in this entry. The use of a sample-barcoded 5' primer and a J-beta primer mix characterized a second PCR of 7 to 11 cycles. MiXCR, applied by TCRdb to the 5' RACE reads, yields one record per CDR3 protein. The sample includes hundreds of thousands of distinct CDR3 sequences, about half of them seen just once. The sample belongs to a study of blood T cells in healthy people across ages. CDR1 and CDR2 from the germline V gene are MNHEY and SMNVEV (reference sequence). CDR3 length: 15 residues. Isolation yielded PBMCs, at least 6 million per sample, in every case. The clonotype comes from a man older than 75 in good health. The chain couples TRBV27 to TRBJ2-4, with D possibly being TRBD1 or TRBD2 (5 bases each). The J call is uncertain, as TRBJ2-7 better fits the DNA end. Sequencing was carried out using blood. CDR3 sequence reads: CASSLLGTSVYEQYF. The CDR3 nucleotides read TGTGCCAGCAGTTTACTCGGGACCTCAGTATACGAGCAGTACTTC.